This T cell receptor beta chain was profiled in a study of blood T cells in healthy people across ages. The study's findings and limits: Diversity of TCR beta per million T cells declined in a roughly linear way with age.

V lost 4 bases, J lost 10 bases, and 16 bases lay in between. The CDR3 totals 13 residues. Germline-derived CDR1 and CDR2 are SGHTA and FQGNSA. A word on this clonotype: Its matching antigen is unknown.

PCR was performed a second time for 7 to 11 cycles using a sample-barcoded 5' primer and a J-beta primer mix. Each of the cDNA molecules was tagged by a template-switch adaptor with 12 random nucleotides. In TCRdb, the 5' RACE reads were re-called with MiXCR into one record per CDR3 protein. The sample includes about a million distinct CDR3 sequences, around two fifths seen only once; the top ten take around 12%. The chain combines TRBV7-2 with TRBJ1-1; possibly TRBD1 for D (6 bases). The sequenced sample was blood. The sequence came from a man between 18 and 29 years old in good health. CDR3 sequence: CASSSYREGGAFF. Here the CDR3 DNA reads TGTGCCAGCAGCTCCTACAGGGAAGGCGGAGCTTTCTTT. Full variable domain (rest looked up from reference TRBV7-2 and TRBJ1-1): GAGVSQSPSNKVTEKGKDVELRCDPISGHTALYWYRQSLGQGLEFLIYFQGNSAPDKSGLPSDRFSAERTGGSVSTLTIQRTQQEDSAVYLCASSSYREGGAFFGQGTRLTVV.